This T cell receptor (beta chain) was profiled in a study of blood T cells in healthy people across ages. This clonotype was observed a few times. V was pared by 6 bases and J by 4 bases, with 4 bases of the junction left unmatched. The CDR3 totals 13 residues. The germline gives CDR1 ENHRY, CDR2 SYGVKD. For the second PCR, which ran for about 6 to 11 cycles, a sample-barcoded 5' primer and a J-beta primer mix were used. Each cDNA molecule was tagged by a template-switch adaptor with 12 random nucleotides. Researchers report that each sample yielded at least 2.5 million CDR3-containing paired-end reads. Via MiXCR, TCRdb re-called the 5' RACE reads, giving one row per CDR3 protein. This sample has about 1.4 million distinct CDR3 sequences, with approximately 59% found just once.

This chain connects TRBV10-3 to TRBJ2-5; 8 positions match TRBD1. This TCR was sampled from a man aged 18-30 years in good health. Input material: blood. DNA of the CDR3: TGTGCCATCAGCAGGGGGCAGGGAGAGACCCAGTACTTC. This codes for CAISRGQGETQYF.